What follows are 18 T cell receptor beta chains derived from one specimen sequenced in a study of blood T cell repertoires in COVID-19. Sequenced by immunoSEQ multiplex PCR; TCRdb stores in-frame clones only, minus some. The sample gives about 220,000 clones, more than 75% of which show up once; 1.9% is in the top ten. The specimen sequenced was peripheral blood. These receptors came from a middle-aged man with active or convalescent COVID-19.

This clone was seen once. The CDR3 DNA reads TGCGCCAGCAGCCAAGGGGGGACAGGGGGCAGGTACACCTTC. Translation: CASSQGGTGGRYTF. The chain has TRBV4-1 and TRBJ1-2, with TRBD1 matching over 12 bases. V trimming: 1 base; J trimming: 11 bases; junction bases outside the gene matches: 5. CDR3 length equals 14 residues. Germline V gene lookup returns CDR1 MGHRA and CDR2 YSYEKL.

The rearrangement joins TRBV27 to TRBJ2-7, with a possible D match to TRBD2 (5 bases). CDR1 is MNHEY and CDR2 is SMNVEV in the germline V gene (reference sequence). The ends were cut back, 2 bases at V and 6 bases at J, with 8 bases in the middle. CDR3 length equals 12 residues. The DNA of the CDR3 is TGTGCCAGCAGTTTACTAGGGAGCGAGCAGTACTTC. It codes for CASSLLGSEQYF.

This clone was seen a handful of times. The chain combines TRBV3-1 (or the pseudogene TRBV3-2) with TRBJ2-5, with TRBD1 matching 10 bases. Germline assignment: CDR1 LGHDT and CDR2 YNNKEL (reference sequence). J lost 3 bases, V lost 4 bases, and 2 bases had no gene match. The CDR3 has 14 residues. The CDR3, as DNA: TGTGCCAGCAGCCGTGGGACAGGGGAAGAGACCCAGTACTTC. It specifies CASSRGTGEETQYF.

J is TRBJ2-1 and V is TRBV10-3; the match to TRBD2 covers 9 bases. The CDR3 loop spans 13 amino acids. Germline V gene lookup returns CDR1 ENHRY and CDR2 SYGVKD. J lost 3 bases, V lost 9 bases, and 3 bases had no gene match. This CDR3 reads CAMRGGFYNEQFF. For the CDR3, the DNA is TGTGCCATGCGGGGGGGCTTCTACAATGAGCAGTTCTTC.

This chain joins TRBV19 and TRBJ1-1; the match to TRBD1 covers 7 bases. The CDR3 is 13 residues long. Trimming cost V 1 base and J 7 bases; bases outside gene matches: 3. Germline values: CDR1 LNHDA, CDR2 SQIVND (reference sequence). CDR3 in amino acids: CASSIGTGDEAFF. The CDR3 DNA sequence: TGTGCCAGTAGTATAGGAACAGGGGATGAAGCTTTCTTT. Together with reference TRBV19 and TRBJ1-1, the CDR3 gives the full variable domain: DGGITQSPKYLFRKEGQNVTLSCEQNLNHDAMYWYRQDPGQGLRLIYYSQIVNDFQKGDIAEGYSVSREKKESFPLTVTSAQKNPTAFYLCASSIGTGDEAFFGQGTRLTVV.

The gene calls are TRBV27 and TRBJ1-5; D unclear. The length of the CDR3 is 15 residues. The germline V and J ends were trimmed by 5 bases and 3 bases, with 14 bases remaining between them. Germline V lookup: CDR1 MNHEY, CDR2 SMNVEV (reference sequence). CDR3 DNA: TGTGCCAGCAGTCTTGGTACGGGTATCAATCAGCCCCAGCATTTT. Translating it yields CASSLGTGINQPQHF.

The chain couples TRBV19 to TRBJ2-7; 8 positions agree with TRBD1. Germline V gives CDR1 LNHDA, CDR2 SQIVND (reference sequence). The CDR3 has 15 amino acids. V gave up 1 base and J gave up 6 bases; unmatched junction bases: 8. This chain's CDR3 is CASSIAGRGRREQYF. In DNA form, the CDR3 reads TGTGCCAGTAGTATAGCGGGCAGGGGGCGACGCGAGCAGTACTTC.

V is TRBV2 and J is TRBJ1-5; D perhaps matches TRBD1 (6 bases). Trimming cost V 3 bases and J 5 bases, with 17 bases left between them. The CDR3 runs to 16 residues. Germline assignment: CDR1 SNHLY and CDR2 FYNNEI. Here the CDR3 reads CASSDLQGRIYQPQHF. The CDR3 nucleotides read TGTGCCAGCAGTGACCTTCAGGGGCGAATATATCAGCCCCAGCATTTT.

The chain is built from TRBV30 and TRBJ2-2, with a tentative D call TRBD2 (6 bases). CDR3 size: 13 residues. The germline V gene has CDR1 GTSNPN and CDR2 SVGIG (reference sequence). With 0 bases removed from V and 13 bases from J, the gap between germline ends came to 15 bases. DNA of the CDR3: TGTGCCTGGAGTGTAAAAACCGGGACTGCGCTGTTTTTT. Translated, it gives CAWSVKTGTALFF.

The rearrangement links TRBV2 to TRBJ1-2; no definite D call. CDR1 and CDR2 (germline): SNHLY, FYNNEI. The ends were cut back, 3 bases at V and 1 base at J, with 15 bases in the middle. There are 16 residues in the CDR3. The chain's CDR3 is CASSDGFPEINYGYTF. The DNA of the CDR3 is TGTGCCAGCAGTGACGGGTTCCCCGAGATTAACTATGGCTACACCTTC.

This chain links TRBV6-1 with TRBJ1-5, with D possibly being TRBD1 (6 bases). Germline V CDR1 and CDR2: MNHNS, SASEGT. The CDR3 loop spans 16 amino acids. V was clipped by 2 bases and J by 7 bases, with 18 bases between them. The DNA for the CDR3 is TGTGCCAGCAGTGAATTTGAGACAGGCGTTCGACAGCCCCAGCATTTT. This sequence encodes CASSEFETGVRQPQHF.

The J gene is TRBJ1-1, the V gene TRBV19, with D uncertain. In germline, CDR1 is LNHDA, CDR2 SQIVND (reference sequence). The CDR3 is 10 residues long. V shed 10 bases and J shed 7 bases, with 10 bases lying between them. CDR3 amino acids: CANPGDEAFF. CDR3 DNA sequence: TGTGCCAACCCGGGAGATGAAGCTTTCTTT.

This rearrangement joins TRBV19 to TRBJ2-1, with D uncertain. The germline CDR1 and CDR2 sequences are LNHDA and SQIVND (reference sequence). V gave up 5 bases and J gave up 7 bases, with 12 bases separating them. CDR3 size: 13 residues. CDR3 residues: CASSPDINNEQFF. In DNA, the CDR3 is TGTGCCAGTAGTCCCGACATTAATAATGAGCAGTTCTTC.

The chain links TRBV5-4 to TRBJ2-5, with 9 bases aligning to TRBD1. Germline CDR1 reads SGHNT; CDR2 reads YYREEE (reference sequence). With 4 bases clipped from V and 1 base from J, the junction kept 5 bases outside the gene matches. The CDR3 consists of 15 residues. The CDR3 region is CASSPGTGIQETQYF. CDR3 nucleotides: TGTGCCAGCAGCCCCGGGACAGGGATCCAAGAGACCCAGTACTTC.

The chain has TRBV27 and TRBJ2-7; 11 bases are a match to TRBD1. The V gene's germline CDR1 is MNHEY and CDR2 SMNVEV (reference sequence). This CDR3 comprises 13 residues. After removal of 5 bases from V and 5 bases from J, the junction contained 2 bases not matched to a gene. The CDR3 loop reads CASSRTGGNEQYF. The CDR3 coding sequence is TGTGCCAGCAGTCGGACAGGGGGCAACGAGCAGTACTTC.

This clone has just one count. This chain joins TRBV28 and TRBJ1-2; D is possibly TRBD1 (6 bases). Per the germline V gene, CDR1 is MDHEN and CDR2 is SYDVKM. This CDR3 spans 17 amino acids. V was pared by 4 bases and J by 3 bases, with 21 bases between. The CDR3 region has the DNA TGTGCCAGCAGTTCCTTAGGGGGGGCAGGGGAGGACTATGGCTACACCTTC. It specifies CASSSLGGAGEDYGYTF.

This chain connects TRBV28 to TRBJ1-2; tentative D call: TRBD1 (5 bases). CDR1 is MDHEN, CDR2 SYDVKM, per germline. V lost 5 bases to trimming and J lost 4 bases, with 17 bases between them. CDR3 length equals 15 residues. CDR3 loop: CASSPPGGTRYGYTF. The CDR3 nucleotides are TGTGCCAGCAGTCCCCCCGGCGGGACCCGCTATGGCTACACCTTC.

The chain's CDR3 is CARSLHRQGAGNTEAFF. The CDR3 DNA follows: TGTGCCAGAAGCTTACACAGACAGGGGGCAGGGAACACTGAAGCTTTCTTT. This chain connects TRBV5-3 to TRBJ1-1; the match to TRBD1 covers 10 bases. TRBV5-3 is an ORF, with its function uncertain. The CDR3 extends over 17 amino acids. V was pared by 2 bases and J by 1 base, with 8 bases of the junction left unmatched.